A single sample is the source of the 25 T cell receptor beta chains below, sequenced in a study of cytomegalovirus exposure and HLA in healthy donors. The PCR contained 60 Vbeta and 13 Jbeta primers. The assay was immunoSEQ multiplex PCR, and TCRdb's table has in-frame clones only and misses some. The sample consists of about 160,000 clones, approximately 82% of them appearing once. Sequenced sample: PBMCs. The receptors come from a male donor in good health and CMV-seronegative.

This clone was counted a single time. The rearrangement uses TRBV7-2 and TRBJ2-7, with D uncertain. Trimming cost V 2 bases and J 1 base, with 12 bases left between them. The CDR3 has 15 amino acids. Germline lookup yields CDR1 SGHTA and CDR2 FQGNSA. The chain's CDR3 is CASSLSSRLSYEQYF. The CDR3 DNA sequence: TGTGCCAGCAGCTTATCGTCTCGTCTATCCTACGAGCAGTACTTC.

The chain is built from TRBV6-6 and TRBJ2-1; 8 bases are shared with TRBD1. The CDR3 covers 15 residues. J was trimmed by 10 bases and V by 9 bases; bases with no gene match: 17. Germline CDR1 MNHNY, CDR2 SVGAGI (reference sequence). The CDR3 reads CASPARGPDDLEQFF. CDR3 sequence (DNA): TGTGCCAGTCCCGCCAGGGGGCCCGACGACTTGGAGCAGTTCTTC.

The chain links TRBV29-1 to TRBJ2-5; D call uncertain. The CDR3 loop spans 12 amino acids. V was clipped by 3 bases and J by 2 bases, with 7 bases between them. Germline V CDR1 and CDR2: SQVTM, ANQGSEA. The CDR3 DNA follows: TGCAGCGTTGAGATACTTCAAGAGACCCAGTACTTC. Translated, it gives CSVEILQETQYF.

V gene TRBV7-2 combines with J gene TRBJ2-3; TRBD2 matches at 8 bases. The junction had 4 bases not matched to a gene; V was cut back by 5 bases and J by 6 bases. There are 13 residues in the CDR3. Germline values: CDR1 SGHTA, CDR2 FQGNSA. DNA of the CDR3: TGTGCCAGCAGCGTCCGACTAGCGGATACGCAGTATTTT. Translated: CASSVRLADTQYF.

The chain's CDR3 is CAISEDGGSTDTQYF. CDR3 in DNA: TGTGCCATCAGTGAGGACGGGGGGAGCACAGATACGCAGTATTTT. V and J are TRBV10-3 and TRBJ2-3; TRBD2 agrees at 7 bases. Trimming cost V 2 bases and J 0 bases; bases outside gene matches: 2. Germline loops: CDR1 ENHRY, CDR2 SYGVKD. The CDR3 contains 15 residues.

The chain employs TRBV28 and TRBJ1-4, with D maybe TRBD1 (5 bases). Trimming took off 7 bases at V and 6 bases at J, with 12 bases between the two ends. Germline V lookup: CDR1 MDHEN, CDR2 SYDVKM. This CDR3 has 13 residues. CDR3 nucleotides: TGTGCCAGCAAGTCCCAGGGATATGAAAAACTGTTTTTT. It encodes CASKSQGYEKLFF.

In its sample, this clone was seen once. The gene calls are TRBV27 and TRBJ1-6, with 7 bases matching TRBD1. The trim removed 4 bases at V and 6 bases at J, leaving 12 bases unmatched. This CDR3 has 17 residues. The germline V gene has CDR1 MNHEY and CDR2 SMNVEV (reference sequence). CDR3 sequence reads: CASSSSKTGLSNSPLHF. The CDR3 DNA reads as TGTGCCAGCAGTTCGTCAAAGACAGGGCTGAGTAATTCACCCCTCCACTTT.

Comments on this clone: One end of the junction does not line up with germline, which may come from a read error. The V call is TRBV13, the J call TRBJ2-7, with D tentatively TRBD2 (6 bases). There are 15 residues in the CDR3. The germline gives CDR1 PRHDT, CDR2 FYEKMQ (reference sequence). CDR3 nucleotides: TGTGCCAGCACCTTAGGGCCTACGGGAGAGTACGAGCAGTACTTC. Encoded protein: CASTLGPTGEYEQYF.

The rearrangement links TRBV28 to TRBJ1-5, with unresolved D. The CDR3 has 14 amino acids. The ends were cut back, 3 bases at V and 4 bases at J, with 10 bases in the middle. Germline-derived CDR1 and CDR2 are MDHEN and SYDVKM. The CDR3 DNA sequence: TGTGCCAGCAGTTTGAGGCAAACGAATCAGCCCCAGCATTTT. Its translation is CASSLRQTNQPQHF.

This clone showed up just a few times. This chain connects TRBV6-5 to TRBJ2-3, with TRBD2 matching over 10 bases. CDR3 size: 16 residues. V was clipped by 2 bases and J by 3 bases; unmatched bases: 5. Germline V lookup: CDR1 MNHEY, CDR2 SVGAGI. The CDR3 region is CASSYEALAGTDTQYF. In DNA form, the CDR3 reads TGTGCCAGCAGTTACGAAGCACTAGCGGGGACAGATACGCAGTATTTT.

This chain joins TRBV12-5 and TRBJ2-1; D is possibly TRBD2 (6 bases). With 2 bases removed from V and 8 bases from J, the gap between germline ends came to 10 bases. This CDR3 region has 13 residues. CDR1 and CDR2 (germline): LGHNT, FRNRAP. In nucleotides, the CDR3 is TGTGCTAGTGGTTTGAGTGGAGGGGATGAGCAGTTCTTC. It translates to CASGLSGGDEQFF.

The genes are TRBV11-1 and TRBJ2-3; D remains unclear. V was shortened by 5 bases and J by 6 bases, with 9 bases between the two germline ends. The CDR3 extends over 12 amino acids. The germline gives CDR1 SGHAT, CDR2 FQDESV (reference sequence). The DNA of the CDR3 is TGTGCCAGCAGCCTAAAACGGGATACGCAGTATTTT. Residues: CASSLKRDTQYF.

The chain links TRBV4-2 to TRBJ2-5; weak D call: TRBD2 (6 bases). Trimming left V 1 base short and J 4 bases short, with 10 bases between. Germline CDR1 is LGHNA and CDR2 is YNFKEQ. This CDR3 is 14 amino acids long. The CDR3 DNA follows: TGTGCCAGCAGCCAAGGACTAGTCGGAGAGACCCAGTACTTC. As protein: CASSQGLVGETQYF.

This clone has a handful of counts. V and J are TRBV27 and TRBJ2-5; D might be TRBD2 (6 bases). There are 16 residues in the CDR3. The V end was cut by 2 bases, the J end by 2 bases, with 15 bases between. Germline values: CDR1 MNHEY, CDR2 SMNVEV (reference sequence). Here the CDR3 reads CASSLPAGLQQETQYF. CDR3 sequence (DNA): TGTGCCAGCAGTTTACCCGCGGGACTGCAGCAAGAGACCCAGTACTTC.

The chain recombines TRBV9 with TRBJ2-2; TRBD1 aligns across 9 bases. The CDR3 sequence is 16 residues long. J lost 5 bases, V lost 4 bases, and 9 bases had no gene match. CDR1 is SGDLS and CDR2 is YYNGEE in the germline V gene. The CDR3 DNA sequence: TGTGCCAGCAGCTCTGCCGGGACAGGGAGGACCGGGGAGCTGTTTTTT. Amino acid sequence: CASSSAGTGRTGELFF.

The chain recombines TRBV15 with TRBJ1-4; D remains ambiguous. The V end was cut by 1 base, the J end by 6 bases, with 15 bases between. The CDR3 has 16 residues. Germline V gene lookup returns CDR1 LNHNV and CDR2 YYDKDF (reference sequence). The CDR3 sequence: CATSRGRGGGDEKLFF. The CDR3, as DNA: TGTGCCACCAGCAGAGGAAGAGGCGGCGGGGATGAAAAACTGTTTTTT.

J is TRBJ2-5 and V is TRBV15, with TRBD2 identical over 8 bases. The V segment lost 3 bases and the J segment 2 bases; nucleotides outside the gene matches: 11. Looked up from germline, CDR1 is LNHNV and CDR2 is YYDKDF (reference sequence). The CDR3 has 17 amino acids. CDR3 DNA sequence: TGTGCCACCAGCAGGGGGGGGCTAGCGGGTCCACAAGAGACCCAGTACTTC. Its translation is CATSRGGLAGPQETQYF. Based on the CDR3 plus reference TRBV15 and TRBJ2-5, the full variable domain is DAMVIQNPRYQVTQFGKPVTLSCSQTLNHNVMYWYQQKSSQAPKLLFHYYDKDFNNEADTPDNFQSRRPNTSFCFLDIRSPGLGDTAMYLCATSRGGLAGPQETQYFGPGTRLLVL.

This clone was seen only a few times. V gene TRBV5-1 combines with J gene TRBJ2-3, with D tentatively TRBD1 (5 bases). The germline V gene has CDR1 SGHRS and CDR2 YFSETQ. The CDR3 consists of 14 residues. Trimming stripped 0 bases from V and 4 bases from J, with 9 bases between. The CDR3 reads CASSLEQGPDTQYF. The CDR3 DNA follows: TGCGCCAGCAGCTTGGAGCAGGGCCCAGATACGCAGTATTTT.

The chain employs TRBV7-3 and TRBJ2-1; 11 nucleotides align to TRBD2. Per germline, CDR1 SGHTA and CDR2 FQGTGA. This CDR3 contains 15 residues. Trimming at V came to 4 bases and at J to 6 bases, leaving 5 bases not matched to a gene. The CDR3 loop reads CASSSTSGGPNEQFF. The DNA of the CDR3 is TGTGCCAGCAGCTCAACTAGCGGGGGACCCAATGAGCAGTTCTTC.

Written as DNA, the CDR3 is TGCGCCAGCAGCTCCAACTACAGGGGGCGGAACACTGAAGCTTTCTTT. It encodes CASSSNYRGRNTEAFF. V gene TRBV5-1 combines with J gene TRBJ1-1; TRBD1 agrees at 9 bases. Unmatched junction bases numbered 7, after V lost 3 bases and J lost 1 base. The CDR3 has 16 residues. CDR1 and CDR2 from the germline V gene are SGHRS and YFSETQ. The complete variable domain, with remaining parts taken from reference TRBV5-1 and TRBJ1-1, reads KAGVTQTPRYLIKTRGQQVTLSCSPISGHRSVSWYQQTPGQGLQFLFEYFSETQRNKGNFPGRFSGRQFSNSRSEMNVSTLELGDSALYLCASSSNYRGRNTEAFFGQGTRLTVV.

This clone was detected a few times. Other DNA sequences in this sample translate to the same CDR3. The chain carries TRBV6-5 and TRBJ1-2; 10 positions agree with TRBD1. The germline V gene has CDR1 MNHEY and CDR2 SVGAGI. The CDR3 runs to 16 residues. The V gene end was trimmed by 0 bases and the J gene end by 5 bases; junction bases not matched to a gene: 6. CDR3 DNA sequence: TGTGCCAGCAGTTACTCGAGGACAGGGGGAGGGTATGGCTACACCTTC. Residues: CASSYSRTGGGYGYTF.

CDR3 region: CASSPGDSYEQYF. The CDR3 coding sequence is TGTGCCAGCAGTCCAGGGGATTCCTACGAGCAGTACTTC. The chain employs TRBV6-1 and TRBJ2-5, with D possibly being TRBD1 (6 bases). The J call may be incorrect, as the DNA end agrees better with TRBJ2-7. Germline V gene sequence: CDR1 MNHNS, CDR2 SASEGT. CDR3 length: 13 amino acids.

This chain links TRBV28 with TRBJ2-7, with 10 bases matching TRBD2. The J segment lost 3 bases and the V segment lost 4 bases, leaving 3 bases of the junction unmatched. CDR3 length equals 14 residues. Germline V gene lookup returns CDR1 MDHEN and CDR2 SYDVKM. The CDR3 region is CASSSPSGSYEQYF. The CDR3 region has the DNA TGTGCCAGCAGTTCACCTAGCGGGAGCTACGAGCAGTACTTC.

The rearrangement links TRBV7-3 to TRBJ2-1, with D uncertain. Germline CDR1 reads SGHTA; CDR2 reads FQGTGA. Between the trimmed V and J ends, which lost 7 bases and 6 bases, there was a span of 13 bases. This CDR3 comprises 13 residues. Here the CDR3 reads CASTDPGVNEQFF. The CDR3 DNA sequence: TGTGCCAGCACCGACCCCGGAGTCAATGAGCAGTTCTTC. The variable domain in full, with the rest retrieved from reference TRBV7-3 and TRBJ2-1, is GAGVSQTPSNKVTEKGKYVELRCDPISGHTALYWYRQSLGQGPEFLIYFQGTGAADDSGLPNDRFFAVRPEGSVSTLKIQRTERGDSAVYLCASTDPGVNEQFFGPGTRLTVL.

V is TRBV5-4 and J is TRBJ2-3, with 12 nucleotides matching TRBD2. The V and J ends lost 5 bases and 4 bases, in that order; junction bases with no gene match: 2. This CDR3 contains 14 residues. Germline values: CDR1 SGHNT, CDR2 YYREEE (reference sequence). CDR3 DNA: TGTGCCAGCAGGCTAGCGGGGGGGGCAGATACGCAGTATTTT. It is translated as CASRLAGGADTQYF.